These 29 T cell receptor beta chains were all obtained from the same sample, sequenced in a study of response to subunit inactivated influenza vaccine. TCRdb reanalysed the RT-PCR reads using MiXCR and keeps one entry per CDR3 protein. The table includes some 540,000 distinct CDR3 sequences, approximately 22% detected once. Another study also made use of these data, one on T cells expressing NK-cell markers. That paper notes: For TCR beta, cDNA was produced by 5'RACE template switching with UMIs.

The sequenced sample was CD4+ T cells sorted from PBMCs, obtained about 13 days after vaccination. These receptors were obtained from a man aged 50 or older who received an inactivated influenza vaccine.

The chain couples TRBV7-2 to TRBJ2-5; 7 bases map to TRBD2. CDR1 and CDR2 from the germline V gene are SGHTA and FQGNSA. J gave up 7 bases and V 1 base, and 6 bases lay outside the gene matches. The CDR3 totals 14 residues. The CDR3 region is CASSLVVRERTQYF. The CDR3 nucleotides are TGTGCCAGCAGCTTAGTAGTGCGGGAGAGGACCCAGTACTTC.

This clonotype was counted a few times. J is TRBJ2-6 and V is TRBV30; D is possibly TRBD1 (5 bases). CDR3 length: 18 amino acids. The germline V gene has CDR1 GTSNPN and CDR2 SVGIG (reference sequence). V lost 2 bases, J lost 0 bases, and 17 bases lay in between. Here the CDR3 DNA reads TGTGCCTGGAGTACCCTCTACAGGACGACCTCTGGGGCCAACGTCCTGACTTTC. Its protein is CAWSTLYRTTSGANVLTF.

With regard to this clonotype: A much larger clone lies a single base off, so this may be a read error. V is TRBV10-3 and J is TRBJ2-7; the D is unclear. CDR3 length: 14 residues. Germline CDR1 is ENHRY and CDR2 is SYGVKD. The CDR3 nucleotides read TGTGCCATCAGTGAAGGGCAGGCCGCCTACGAGAAGTACTTC. It codes for CAISEGQAAYEKYF.

The chain joins TRBV29-1 to TRBJ2-3; D uncertain. The CDR3 has 14 residues. The germline V and J ends were trimmed by 4 bases and 0 bases, with 11 bases remaining between them. The germline gives CDR1 SQVTM, CDR2 ANQGSEA. CDR3 bases: TGCAGCGTTGCTCCGCGGCTTAGCACAGATACGCAGTATTTT. Translation gives CSVAPRLSTDTQYF.

The gene calls are TRBV3-1 and TRBJ1-2, with D possibly matching TRBD1 (5 bases). V was trimmed by 1 base and J by 2 bases, leaving 14 bases between them. CDR3 size: 16 residues. CDR1 LGHDT and CDR2 YNNKEL come from the germline V gene (reference sequence). CDR3 bases: TGTGCCAGCAGCCAAGCCGGGACCTCAAGGAACTATGGCTACACCTTC. Its translation is CASSQAGTSRNYGYTF.

This clonotype was recorded many times. CDR3 in DNA: TGTGCCAGCTCACCAGGGGTTAGTGGCAAAAACATTCAGTACTTC. Translated: CASSPGVSGKNIQYF. The chain couples TRBV18 to TRBJ2-4, with D uncertain. Germline V gene lookup returns CDR1 KGHSH and CDR2 LQKENI. The ends were cut back, 2 bases at V and 3 bases at J, with 11 bases in the middle. CDR3 length: 15 amino acids.

In its sample, this clonotype was seen a few times. The V gene is TRBV5-1, the J gene TRBJ1-6, with TRBD1 matching 7 bases. V was clipped by 4 bases and J by 6 bases; unmatched bases: 13. Looked up from germline, CDR1 is SGHRS and CDR2 is YFSETQ. This CDR3 spans 17 amino acids. The CDR3 coding sequence is TGCGCCAGCAGCATCTCGACAGGGACCATTTCTAATTCACCCCTCCACTTT. This encodes CASSISTGTISNSPLHF. The full variable domain, in which reference TRBV5-1 and TRBJ1-6 provide the parts outside the CDR3, is KAGVTQTPRYLIKTRGQQVTLSCSPISGHRSVSWYQQTPGQGLQFLFEYFSETQRNKGNFPGRFSGRQFSNSRSEMNVSTLELGDSALYLCASSISTGTISNSPLHFGNGTRLTVT.

This clonotype has just a few counts. The gene calls are TRBV7-3 and TRBJ2-1; 10 nucleotides align to TRBD2. The CDR3 contains 13 residues. Germline lookup yields CDR1 SGHTA and CDR2 FQGTGA. The V segment lost 5 bases and the J segment 9 bases; nucleotides outside the gene matches: 4. CDR3 region: CASSPIAGGEQFF. CDR3 DNA sequence: TGTGCCAGCAGCCCTATAGCGGGAGGTGAGCAGTTCTTC.

This clonotype was seen a few times. The rearrangement links TRBV4-2 to TRBJ1-6, with a tentative D call TRBD1 (5 bases). The CDR3 spans 15 residues. Germline values: CDR1 LGHNA, CDR2 YNFKEQ. Trimming removed 0 bases at V and 14 bases at J, with 17 bases between. In nucleotides, the CDR3 is TGTGCCAGCAGCCAAGATCACGGGGTTGGGGGATCCCTCCACTTT. As protein: CASSQDHGVGGSLHF.

The CDR3 loop reads CASHRGGYEQFF. CDR3 coding DNA: TGTGCCAGCCATCGAGGAGGTTATGAGCAGTTCTTC. V and J are TRBV7-2 and TRBJ2-1; D is possibly TRBD2 (5 bases). CDR1 is SGHTA and CDR2 is FQGNSA in the germline V gene. V was clipped by 8 bases and J by 8 bases, with 13 bases between them. The CDR3 runs 12 residues.

The sample holds a few counts of this clonotype. The rearrangement links TRBV29-1 to TRBJ2-3, with TRBD1 as a possible D gene (5 bases). The germline V gene has CDR1 SQVTM and CDR2 ANQGSEA. The CDR3 totals 12 residues. With 5 bases removed from V and 3 bases from J, the gap between germline ends came to 9 bases. CDR3 DNA sequence: TGCAGCGTTAAGCAGGGAACAGATACGCAGTATTTT. Its translation is CSVKQGTDTQYF.

The chain links TRBV7-2 to TRBJ2-5; 11 bases fit TRBD2. Looked up from germline, CDR1 is SGHTA and CDR2 is FQGNSA. The trim removed 5 bases at V and 1 base at J, leaving 6 bases unmatched. This CDR3 has 16 amino acids. CDR3 in DNA: TGTGCCAGCAGCCTTACCGGGACTAGCGGCCAAGAGACCCAGTACTTC. It translates to CASSLTGTSGQETQYF.

This chain links TRBV12-3 or TRBV12-4 with TRBJ2-7; D call uncertain. Between the trimmed V and J ends, which lost 6 bases and 4 bases, there was a span of 13 bases. The CDR3 spans 13 residues. The CDR3 loop reads CASSSRHEYEQYF. CDR3 coding DNA: TGTGCCAGCAGCTCTAGACACGAATACGAGCAGTACTTC.

There are a few counts of this clonotype. The chain employs TRBV7-2 and TRBJ2-2; D could derive from TRBD1 or TRBD2 (5 bases each). CDR1 is SGHTA, CDR2 FQGNSA, per germline. Trimming removed 5 bases at V and 2 bases at J, with 9 bases between. This CDR3 is 14 amino acids long. This CDR3 is CASSQGPNTGELFF. In DNA form, the CDR3 reads TGTGCCAGCAGCCAGGGACCCAACACCGGGGAGCTGTTTTTT.

This chain uses TRBV9 with TRBJ2-2; D possibly matches TRBD1 or TRBD2 (5 bases each). The CDR3 consists of 14 residues. The germline V and J ends were trimmed by 7 bases and 0 bases, with 10 bases remaining between them. The V gene's germline CDR1 is SGDLS and CDR2 YYNGEE. Written as DNA, the CDR3 is TGTGCCAGCTGTGAGGGGCCGAACACCGGGGAGCTGTTTTTT. Its protein is CASCEGPNTGELFF.

V gene TRBV5-6 combines with J gene TRBJ2-5; D unresolved. CDR3 length: 11 residues. Trimming shortened V by 1 base and J by 7 bases, and 5 bases separated the two germline ends. The germline gives CDR1 SGHDT, CDR2 YYEEEE. CDR3 sequence reads: CASSLSLTQYF. The CDR3 DNA is TGTGCCAGCAGCTTGTCGTTGACCCAGTACTTC. Based on the CDR3 plus reference TRBV5-6 and TRBJ2-5, the full variable domain is DAGVTQSPTHLIKTRGQQVTLRCSPKSGHDTVSWYQQALGQGPQFIFQYYEEEERQRGNFPDRFSGHQFPNYSSELNVNALLLGDSALYLCASSLSLTQYFGPGTRLLVL.

In its sample, this clonotype was seen many times. DNA of the CDR3: TGTGCCAGCAGAATCCTCGCCGGGACTAGCGGTAGCTCCTACGAGCAGTACTTC. It encodes CASRILAGTSGSSYEQYF. The V call is TRBV6-2 or TRBV6-3, the J call TRBJ2-7; 11 bases are shared with TRBD2. V was pared by 6 bases and J by 0 bases, with 13 bases of the junction left unmatched. The CDR3 spans 18 residues. Germline loops: CDR1 MNHEY, CDR2 SVGEGT.

The J gene is TRBJ2-3, the V gene TRBV23-1, with D possibly being TRBD2 (5 bases). Being an ORF, TRBV23-1 has a function that is uncertain. The CDR3 extends over 17 amino acids. Trimming stripped 7 bases from V and 0 bases from J, with 20 bases between. The CDR3 here is CASNRATIKDSTDTQYF. CDR3 in DNA: TGCGCCAGCAATAGGGCGACTATCAAGGATAGCACAGATACGCAGTATTTT.

This clonotype showed up just a few times. The chain has TRBV20-1 and TRBJ2-1, with 8 positions matching TRBD2. Germline CDR1 DFQATT, CDR2 SNEGSKA (reference sequence). The V segment lost 4 bases and the J segment 8 bases; nucleotides outside the gene matches: 10. The CDR3 has 14 residues. In DNA, the CDR3 is TGCAGTGCTACTCCGGGACTAGTCATCCATGAGCAGTTCTTC. Amino acids: CSATPGLVIHEQFF.

This clonotype has just a few counts. This sequence joins TRBV4-1 and TRBJ2-1, with a possible D match to TRBD2 (6 bases). V was cut by 0 bases and J by 0 bases, with 9 bases left in between. The CDR3 is 16 amino acids. From germline, CDR1 is MGHRA and CDR2 YSYEKL. The CDR3: CASSQDPGLSYNEQFF. The CDR3 DNA is TGCGCCAGCAGCCAAGATCCGGGACTCTCCTACAATGAGCAGTTCTTC.

The chain combines TRBV4-2 with TRBJ2-1; a possible D gene is TRBD2 (6 bases). Germline CDR1 is LGHNA and CDR2 is YNFKEQ. Between the trimmed V and J ends, which lost 1 base and 8 bases, there was a span of 12 bases. The CDR3 length is 14 residues. The DNA for the CDR3 is TGTGCCAGCAGCCAAGCTTTAGGGGAGGATGAGCAGTTCTTC. This gives the protein CASSQALGEDEQFF.

The genes are TRBV11-2 and TRBJ2-7, with a tentative D call TRBD2 (6 bases). Germline V gene lookup returns CDR1 SGHAT and CDR2 FQNNGV. The CDR3 loop spans 14 amino acids. With 4 bases removed from V and 2 bases from J, the gap between germline ends came to 12 bases. The CDR3 region is CASSSSAGPYEQYF. As DNA, the CDR3 is TGTGCCAGCAGCTCATCGGCGGGACCCTACGAGCAGTACTTC.

This clonotype was observed a handful of times. The V and J genes are TRBV7-9 and TRBJ1-2; D uncertain. Germline V gene lookup returns CDR1 SEHNR and CDR2 FQNEAQ (reference sequence). With 1 base removed from V and 4 bases from J, the gap between germline ends came to 10 bases. The CDR3 sequence is 14 residues long. CDR3 loop: CASSLERTAYGYTF. The CDR3 bases are TGTGCCAGCAGCTTAGAGCGGACGGCCTATGGCTACACCTTC.

This clonotype was observed a handful of times. The chain carries TRBV4-1 and TRBJ2-1; D is unclear. The CDR3 runs to 18 residues. The germline V gene encodes CDR1 MGHRA and CDR2 YSYEKL. Trimming cost V 0 bases and J 0 bases, with 15 bases left between them. CDR3 in DNA: TGCGCCAGCAGCCAAGATTTCGGGCGGCCCTTCTCCTACAATGAGCAGTTCTTC. Its translation: CASSQDFGRPFSYNEQFF.

There are a few counts of this clonotype. This rearrangement joins TRBV6-5 to TRBJ1-2; no reliable D call. The CDR3 covers 13 residues. The germline V gene encodes CDR1 MNHEY and CDR2 SVGAGI. With 4 bases removed from V and 2 bases from J, the gap between germline ends came to 8 bases. The CDR3 DNA sequence: TGTGCCAGCAGTTCAAGGGAGAACTATGGCTACACCTTC. It yields the protein CASSSRENYGYTF.

This clonotype was detected a few times. V and J are TRBV5-1 and TRBJ2-6, with 7 bases that match TRBD1. The length of the CDR3 is 16 residues. CDR1 is SGHRS and CDR2 is YFSETQ in the germline V gene. V shed 1 base, J shed 2 bases, and the junction held 3 bases outside the gene matches. In DNA form, the CDR3 reads TGCGCCAGCAGCTTGCCTACAGGGGCTGGGGCCAACGTCCTGACTTTC. This translates into CASSLPTGAGANVLTF. Filled out from reference TRBV5-1 and TRBJ2-6, the complete variable domain reads KAGVTQTPRYLIKTRGQQVTLSCSPISGHRSVSWYQQTPGQGLQFLFEYFSETQRNKGNFPGRFSGRQFSNSRSEMNVSTLELGDSALYLCASSLPTGAGANVLTFGAGSRLTVL.

This clonotype was observed a few times. CDR3 bases: TGTGCCACCAGCACCGGGACTGGAGCCTACAATGAGCAGTTCTTC. This gives the protein CATSTGTGAYNEQFF. This rearrangement joins TRBV15 to TRBJ2-1, with D possibly being TRBD2 (6 bases). CDR1 LNHNV and CDR2 YYDKDF come from the germline V gene (reference sequence). The CDR3 runs to 15 residues. Trimming shortened V by 4 bases and J by 2 bases, and 12 bases separated the two germline ends.

V is TRBV18 and J is TRBJ2-2; 9 positions agree with TRBD1. This CDR3 has 15 amino acids. The germline V gene has CDR1 KGHSH and CDR2 LQKENI. The junction had 4 bases not matched to a gene; V was cut back by 4 bases and J by 4 bases. The CDR3, as DNA: TGTGCCAGCTCACTCCGGACAGGGGTCACCGGGGAGCTGTTTTTT. This gives the protein CASSLRTGVTGELFF.

V gene TRBV7-6 combines with J gene TRBJ2-1; a weak D match, TRBD2 (6 bases). CDR1 and CDR2 (germline): SGHVS, FNYEAQ. V shed 3 bases and J shed 6 bases, with 21 bases lying between them. The CDR3 has 17 amino acids. CDR3: CASSFTPSVFHLNEQFF. The CDR3 DNA sequence: TGTGCCAGCAGCTTTACTCCTAGCGTCTTCCACCTCAATGAGCAGTTCTTC.